This TCR beta chain stems from a study of chemoradiotherapy in HPV16-positive cancers. Germline V gene sequence: CDR1 SGHTA, CDR2 FQGTGA. Trimming cost V 1 base and J 5 bases; bases outside gene matches: 19. The CDR3 has 19 amino acids. Only in-frame clones appear in the TCRdb table, and some are missing; sequencing was by immunoSEQ multiplex PCR. The repertoire has roughly 1,900 clones, 75% to 90% of them found once; the top ten carry more than 4.5%. Repeated repertoire sampling spanned the course of chemoradiotherapy. This clonotype was sampled from a human donor with HPV-associated anogenital cancer. The chain links TRBV7-3 to TRBJ2-5, with 7 bases matching TRBD1. The input for sequencing was tumor tissue, taken from a patient who underwent chemoradiotherapy. In DNA form, the CDR3 reads TGTGCCAGCAGCTTAAATGGGCAAGGGGGCATACGGTTCGGGGAGACCCAGTACTTC. Protein sequence: CASSLNGQGGIRFGETQYF.